This TCR beta chain comes out of a study of T cells in Graves' hyperthyroidism and ophthalmopathy. This clonotype was counted at least ten times. There were TCR beta CDR3 regions amplified from RNA transcripts. HTBI primers were used for first-round RT-PCR of the TCR CDR3. TCRdb analysed the multiplex PCR reads with MiXCR anew, one entry per CDR3 protein. The sample holds 450,000 to 650,000 distinct CDR3 sequences, about 15% seen once. Exclusion of a patient resulted from uncontrolled infection, other autoimmune disease, pregnancy or lactation. This sample holds PBMCs from under 11 ml fresh peripheral blood. V lost 5 bases to trimming and J lost 4 bases; unmatched junction nucleotides: 7. The CDR3 has 15 residues. Per the germline V gene, CDR1 is LGHNA and CDR2 is YSLEER.

This chain links TRBV4-3 with TRBJ2-5, with 10 positions matching TRBD2. The receptor comes from a woman aged 18 to 35 with Graves' ophthalmopathy. The sample taken for sequencing was blood. CDR3 in DNA: TGCGCCAGCAGCTCTACTCTAGCGGGAGTAGAGACCCAGTACTTC. Protein: CASSSTLAGVETQYF.